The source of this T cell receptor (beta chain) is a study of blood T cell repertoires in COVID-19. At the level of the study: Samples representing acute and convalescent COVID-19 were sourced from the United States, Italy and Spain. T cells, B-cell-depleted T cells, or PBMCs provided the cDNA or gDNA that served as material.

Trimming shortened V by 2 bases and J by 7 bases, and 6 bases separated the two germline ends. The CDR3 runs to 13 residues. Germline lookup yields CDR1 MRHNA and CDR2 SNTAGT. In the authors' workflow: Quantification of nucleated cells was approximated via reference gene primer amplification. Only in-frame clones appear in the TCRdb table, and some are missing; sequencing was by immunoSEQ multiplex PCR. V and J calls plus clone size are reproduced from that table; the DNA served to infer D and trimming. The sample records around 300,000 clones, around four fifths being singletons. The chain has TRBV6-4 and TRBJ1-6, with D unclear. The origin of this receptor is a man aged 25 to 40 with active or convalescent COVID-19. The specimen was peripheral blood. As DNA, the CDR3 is TGTGCCAGCAGTGACGGCCTCAATTCACCCCTCCACTTT. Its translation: CASSDGLNSPLHF.